This T cell receptor (beta chain) was identified in a study of T cell responses to AZD1222 COVID-19 vaccine (dated by TCRdb to 2020 to 2023). Concerning the study at large: AZD1222 recipients whose second dose came at about 4 weeks and those whose second dose came at about 12 weeks were combined into one group, since spike-specific TCR depth and breadth did not differ between the two schedules. A total of roughly 240 trial participants underwent TCR sequencing, of whom 207 received two doses of AZD1222 and about 25 received two doses of the MenACWY control vaccine. Trial participants were enrolled into age subgroups of 18-55, 56-69 and 70-plus years, which contained about 150, 28 and 57 TCR-sequenced participants, respectively.

General findings and caveats noted by the study authors: Nearly half of unique spike-specific TCRs reportedly recognized epitopes outside regions mutated in the B.1.351 and B.1.1.7 variants. In the small 56-69-year group, the increase in depth fell short of significance, most likely because of low power. Because no day 14 peak-response samples were available, the repertoires could be characterized only after the peak T cell response. Conclusions about previously exposed vaccinees are limited because only five to seven AZD1222 recipients were SARS-CoV-2 seropositive at baseline. The vaccine-associated CD4 TCRs covered the entire spike protein, and the dominant responses fell in regions 160-218 and 743-854. After two AZD1222 doses, both the breadth and the depth of spike-specific TCRs were significantly higher than at day 0 and than in MenACWY recipients. Participants were mostly white British and included more females than males, and it was suggested by the authors that clonal diversity may have been underestimated.

As to this clone: It lacks a known antigen. It has no much larger one-base neighbor in the sample; base qualities were not kept.

The CDR3 regions of human TCRbeta chains were analyzed by immunosequencing. For the original study's pipeline: TCRs in the repertoires were matched against a reference library of SARS-CoV-2-specific TCRs that had been generated with the MIRA antigen-specificity platform. Breadth was defined as the fraction of unique TCRs that were SARS-CoV-2-associated. Depth was defined as the fraction of total T cells that were SARS-CoV-2-associated. Using the MIRA data, each spike-specific TCR was assigned both to the spike region to which the TCR was reactive and to a CD4 or CD8 class. Log10-transformed breadth and depth values were compared by one-way ANOVA with Sidak's multiple comparisons tests. Entries here come from immuneACCESS through TCRdb and include only in-frame sequences with V and J called. Some clones fail to appear in such tables; in the studies checked, an unresolved V gene covers under half of the shortfall, and the cause of the remainder is unknown. For V, J and clone size, that table is used; D and trimming come from the DNA. The sample table contains roughly 120,000 clones; only one count was recorded for about 86% of them. The top ten clones comprise about 10% of the sample.

The germline V gene encodes CDR1 MNHEY and CDR2 SVGEGT. At the junction V is shortened by 5 bases and J by 4 bases, with 2 bases in between. The CDR3 runs 10 amino acids, cysteine and phenylalanine included. Just CDR3 DNA is preserved here, 30 bases in frame from base 1. The time point label of this sample denotes: baseline before first vaccination. Samples from vaccinated people were obtained from the UK trials COV001 and COV002, which included a single-blind randomized controlled phase 2/3 trial of AZD1222 (ChAdOx1 nCoV-19) in healthy adults. Trial participant PBMC samples were collected at day 0 and day 28 after the second dose for TCRbeta chain sequencing.

The V and J segments used are TRBV6-2 or TRBV6-3 and TRBJ2-5, with no D gene named confidently. The receptor was isolated from an adult in good health. The input for sequencing was peripheral blood, taken on day 0 of AZD1222 vaccination. Read as DNA, the sequence is TGTGCCAGCAGTCGAGAGACCCAGTACTTC. Translated, this gives CASSRETQYF.